This note documents a single T cell receptor (beta chain) sequence. Original analysis: Reference gene primer amplification in the assay estimated nucleated cell counts. Data came from immunoSEQ multiplex PCR; TCRdb stores just in-frame clones and leaves some out. V and J calls and clone size follow that table, whereas D and trimming were derived from the DNA. There are about 160,000 clones in the sample; around 87% occur only once, and approximately 0.62% lies in the top ten. This record comes from a study of blood T cell repertoires in COVID-19. Study-wide background: COVID-19 samples, acute and convalescent, were from the United States, Italy and Spain. PBMCs, B-cell-depleted T cells, or T cells provided the cDNA or gDNA that made up the material.

This CDR3 has 14 amino acids. V trimming: 3 bases; J trimming: 9 bases; junction bases outside the gene matches: 6. Germline values: CDR1 MNHEY, CDR2 SVGAGI. A Seattle source enrolled patients during active infection and followed them longitudinally. The J gene is TRBJ2-1, the V gene TRBV6-5, with 9 bases fitting TRBD2. This TCR came from a man between 60 and 75 years old with COVID-19, enrolled during active disease. Input material: peripheral blood. As DNA, the CDR3 is TGTGCCAGCAGTTATGCCGGGACTAGCCTTGAGCAGTTCTTC. Translation: CASSYAGTSLEQFF.